What follows are 15 T cell receptor beta chains derived from one specimen sequenced in a study of blood T cells in healthy people across ages. Together with a sample-barcoded 5' primer, a J-beta primer mix was included in a second PCR lasting roughly 7 to 11 cycles. A single record per CDR3 protein comes from TCRdb applying MiXCR to the 5' RACE reads. The sample consists of about 720,000 distinct CDR3 sequences, 22% of them appearing once. The sample was blood. These receptors were taken from a man between 65 and 80 years old in good health.

The chain combines TRBV12-3 or TRBV12-4 with TRBJ1-1; D unresolved. The CDR3 is 13 amino acids. V gave up 0 bases and J gave up 7 bases, with 9 bases separating them. The CDR3 spells CASSLADRSEAFF. The CDR3 DNA reads as TGTGCCAGCAGTTTAGCGGATCGCAGTGAAGCTTTCTTT.

This clonotype was counted only a few times. The CDR3: CASSNDRGAKNIQYF. DNA for the CDR3: TGTGCCAGCAGTAACGACAGGGGGGCCAAAAACATTCAGTACTTC. The rearrangement joins TRBV6-5 to TRBJ2-4, with TRBD1 identical over 9 bases. The CDR3 runs 15 residues. Germline CDR1 reads MNHEY; CDR2 reads SVGAGI. V gave up 5 bases and J gave up 1 base; unmatched junction bases: 3.

The CDR3 sequence is CSARDPKAVSTDTQYF. The CDR3 nucleotides are TGCAGTGCTAGAGATCCCAAGGCGGTGTCTACAGATACGCAGTATTTT. This sequence joins TRBV20-1 and TRBJ2-3; D ambiguous. The CDR3 contains 16 residues. CDR1 is DFQATT, CDR2 SNEGSKA, per germline (reference sequence). V lost 0 bases, J lost 3 bases, and 16 bases lay in between.

This rearrangement joins TRBV20-1 to TRBJ1-6; TRBD1 aligns across 10 bases. The CDR3 runs 14 residues. The germline gives CDR1 DFQATT, CDR2 SNEGSKA (reference sequence). The V segment lost 6 bases and the J segment 11 bases; nucleotides outside the gene matches: 10. CDR3 protein: CSAFIGTGAPPLHF. CDR3 in DNA: TGCAGTGCGTTCATTGGGACAGGGGCCCCACCCCTCCACTTT.

The chain couples TRBV12-3 or TRBV12-4 to TRBJ2-5, with 9 bases aligning to TRBD1. The J call could be wrong; TRBJ2-7 is a better fit for the DNA end. This CDR3 spans 16 amino acids. CDR3: CASSMDRGPLGYEQYF. Written as DNA, the CDR3 is TGTGCCAGCAGTATGGACAGGGGCCCCCTGGGGTACGAGCAGTACTTC.

This clonotype was detected a few times. The CDR3 coding sequence is TGCGCCAGCTCCCCGGGGTATTCCTACGAGCAGTACTTC. This gives the protein CASSPGYSYEQYF. The chain employs TRBV10-1 and TRBJ2-7, with D perhaps TRBD2 (5 bases). Germline lookup yields CDR1 WNHNN and CDR2 SYGVQD (reference sequence). Trimming left V 8 bases short and J 1 base short, with 12 bases between. The CDR3 spans 13 residues.

In this sample, this clonotype turned up a few times. The CDR3 DNA reads as TGCGCCAGCAGCGGGGGGACAGGGGCGCACATTCAGTACTTC. Protein: CASSGGTGAHIQYF. The chain is built from TRBV5-1 and TRBJ2-4; 10 bases align to TRBD1. The CDR3 is made up of 14 amino acids. Germline CDR1 reads SGHRS; CDR2 reads YFSETQ. Losses at the gene ends were 4 bases for V and 8 bases for J; bases not matched to a gene: 6. Full variable domain (rest looked up from reference TRBV5-1 and TRBJ2-4): KAGVTQTPRYLIKTRGQQVTLSCSPISGHRSVSWYQQTPGQGLQFLFEYFSETQRNKGNFPGRFSGRQFSNSRSEMNVSTLELGDSALYLCASSGGTGAHIQYFGAGTRLSVL.

The chain couples TRBV20-1 to TRBJ2-1; D perhaps matches TRBD1 (6 bases). This CDR3 is 15 amino acids long. Trimming stripped 4 bases from V and 0 bases from J, with 13 bases between. Germline V gene lookup returns CDR1 DFQATT and CDR2 SNEGSKA (reference sequence). Here the CDR3 DNA reads TGCAGTGCTAAGGGGGACACCAGCTCCTACAATGAGCAGTTCTTC. Protein sequence: CSAKGDTSSYNEQFF.

This sequence joins TRBV5-1 and TRBJ2-1; 10 bases line up with TRBD2. With 5 bases clipped from V and 8 bases from J, the junction kept 10 bases outside the gene matches. The CDR3 spans 15 residues. Germline values: CDR1 SGHRS, CDR2 YFSETQ. The CDR3 DNA reads as TGCGCCAGCAGATTTGGGCTAGCGGGGGCATATGAGCAGTTCTTC. Translating it yields CASRFGLAGAYEQFF.

The chain combines TRBV25-1 with TRBJ1-4, with D hard to call. Trimming took 3 bases from V and 8 from J, leaving 10 bases between them. This CDR3 has 13 residues. From germline, CDR1 is MGHDK and CDR2 SYGVNS. The CDR3 DNA reads as TGTGCCAGCAGTGACGCGGCGGAAGAAAAACTGTTTTTT. As protein: CASSDAAEEKLFF.

The gene calls are TRBV5-1 and TRBJ2-5; TRBD1 aligns across 7 bases. Losses at the gene ends were 0 bases for V and 3 bases for J; bases not matched to a gene: 5. This CDR3 spans 15 amino acids. Germline-derived CDR1 and CDR2 are SGHRS and YFSETQ. The CDR3, as DNA: TGCGCCAGCAGCTTGGCCGGGACAGACGAAGAGACCCAGTACTTC. Translating gives CASSLAGTDEETQYF.

The chain links TRBV6-1 to TRBJ1-2; D unclear. CDR3 size: 19 residues. Germline V gives CDR1 MNHNS, CDR2 SASEGT. V was pared by 2 bases and J by 1 base, with 23 bases between. The CDR3 DNA sequence: TGTGCCAGCAGTGAAAGACCCTCGGGGAACGTGAAAAGTAACTATGGCTACACCTTC. Translated: CASSERPSGNVKSNYGYTF.

The chain has TRBV6-1 and TRBJ2-5; D possibly corresponds to TRBD2 (6 bases). The assigned J gene may be wrong: the sequence end matches TRBJ2-7 better. The CDR3 is 17 amino acids. Germline assignment: CDR1 MNHNS and CDR2 SASEGT. The CDR3 loop reads CASRGGVWESGRYEQYF. The DNA for the CDR3 is TGTGCCAGCAGGGGGGGTGTGTGGGAGAGCGGACGATACGAGCAGTACTTC.

The chain has TRBV3-1 and TRBJ2-3, with D perhaps matching TRBD2 (6 bases). V was clipped by 4 bases and J by 4 bases, with 21 bases between them. The CDR3 loop spans 17 amino acids. CDR1 is LGHDT and CDR2 is YNNKEL in the germline V gene (reference sequence). The DNA of the CDR3 is TGTGCCAGCAGCCCTCTGGGCGGCGGGATGTGTGCAGATACGCAGTATTTT. Encoded protein: CASSPLGGGMCADTQYF.

This clonotype appeared a few times. The chain links TRBV7-2 to TRBJ2-1, with D uncertain. CDR3 length: 13 amino acids. V was cut by 3 bases and J by 4 bases, with 7 bases left in between. Germline V gene lookup returns CDR1 SGHTA and CDR2 FQGNSA. CDR3 loop: CASSFQQYNEQFF. The CDR3 nucleotides read TGTGCCAGCAGCTTCCAGCAGTACAATGAGCAGTTCTTC.